The 27 T cell receptor beta chains given below trace back to one sample, sequenced in a study of cytomegalovirus exposure and HLA in healthy donors. The PCR employed 60 Vbeta primers together with 13 Jbeta primers. The protocol was immunoSEQ multiplex PCR, while the TCRdb copy is restricted to in-frame clones and leaves out a portion. The data contain some 84,000 clones, 55% to 65% of them seen just once; the ten biggest clones take up 14% to 15%. Sequencing was carried out using PBMCs. The receptors here all came from a woman in her thirties or forties in good health and CMV-seropositive.

This clone was observed a few times. CDR3 DNA: TGTGCCAGCAGTCCCCGGCGGATCTCCTACAATGAGCAGTTCTTC. This encodes CASSPRRISYNEQFF. V usage is TRBV7-9 and J usage is TRBJ2-1; D not resolved. V lost 6 bases and J 0 bases, leaving 12 bases between the germline ends. Germline CDR1 reads SEHNR; CDR2 reads FQNEAQ (reference sequence). The CDR3 loop spans 15 amino acids.

V is TRBV4-3 and J is TRBJ2-7; D possibly corresponds to TRBD1 (6 bases). Deletions cut 1 base from V and 2 bases from J, with 12 bases between. CDR1 is LGHNA, CDR2 YSLEER, per germline. CDR3 length equals 15 residues. CDR3 DNA: TGCGCCAGCAGCCAAGTTAGGGGACAAGCCTACGAGCAGTACTTC. Protein product: CASSQVRGQAYEQYF.

This clone was detected a few times. V is TRBV5-1 and J is TRBJ1-2; perhaps TRBD1 as D (5 bases). Per the germline V gene, CDR1 is SGHRS and CDR2 is YFSETQ. CDR3 length: 16 amino acids. Trimming stripped 0 bases from V and 4 bases from J, with 16 bases between. In DNA form, the CDR3 reads TGCGCCAGCAGCTTGGACCAACCTGGGCAGGGCTATGGCTACACCTTC. Its protein is CASSLDQPGQGYGYTF.

V is TRBV7-2 and J is TRBJ2-5; TRBD2 aligns across 13 bases. Germline CDR1 and CDR2: SGHTA and FQGNSA. The ends lost 4 bases at V and 2 bases at J; junction bases unmatched: 10. The CDR3 has 18 amino acids. The CDR3 DNA reads TGTGCCAGCAGCTCCTCTCAGGGACTAGCGGGATTTCAAGAGACCCAGTACTTC. This translates into CASSSSQGLAGFQETQYF.

The J gene is TRBJ2-7, the V gene TRBV6-5; 8 nucleotides align to TRBD1. V was clipped by 6 bases and J by 5 bases; unmatched bases: 12. This CDR3 contains 15 residues. Germline V lookup: CDR1 MNHEY, CDR2 SVGAGI. CDR3 sequence: CASRPGGTGPHEQYF. Written as DNA, the CDR3 is TGTGCCAGCAGGCCCGGCGGGACAGGCCCCCACGAGCAGTACTTC.

This chain links TRBV7-2 with TRBJ2-5; D is perhaps TRBD1 (5 bases). The CDR3 has 13 amino acids. Germline values: CDR1 SGHTA, CDR2 FQGNSA. V gave up 5 bases and J gave up 5 bases, with 12 bases separating them. The CDR3 loop reads CASSLGVGETQYF. As DNA, the CDR3 is TGTGCCAGCAGCCTAGGGGTCGGGGAGACCCAGTACTTC.

V and J are TRBV5-6 and TRBJ1-1, with D uncertain. CDR3 length equals 15 residues. V was trimmed by 4 bases and J by 1 base, leaving 14 bases between them. Germline V gene sequence: CDR1 SGHDT, CDR2 YYEEEE. The CDR3 loop reads CASSLAKAGNTEAFF. In DNA form, the CDR3 reads TGTGCCAGCAGCCTTGCGAAGGCGGGGAACACTGAAGCTTTCTTT.

This clone was seen more than once but under ten times. The rearrangement links TRBV10-2 to TRBJ1-5; TRBD1 might be the D (5 bases). Germline assignment: CDR1 WSHSY and CDR2 SAAADI. This CDR3 is 13 amino acids long. The V and J ends lost 0 bases and 6 bases respectively, with 6 bases between them. CDR3 amino acids: CASSESQGQPQHF. The CDR3 DNA follows: TGCGCCAGCAGTGAGTCTCAGGGTCAGCCCCAGCATTTT.

The CDR3 region is CASSRLGTDTQYF. In nucleotides, the CDR3 is TGTGCCAGCTCGCGACTAGGCACAGATACGCAGTATTTT. The chain carries TRBV18 and TRBJ2-3; D possibly corresponds to TRBD2 (6 bases). Germline-derived CDR1 and CDR2 are KGHSH and LQKENI. V was clipped by 6 bases and J by 1 base, with 8 bases between them. CDR3 length equals 13 residues.

This clone showed up just a few times. V and J are TRBV6-5 and TRBJ1-5; D call uncertain. The CDR3 contains 15 residues. Trimming removed 0 bases from V and 3 bases from J, with 9 bases in between. Germline V gene lookup returns CDR1 MNHEY and CDR2 SVGAGI. The CDR3 sequence is CASSYSKEDNQPQHF. Here the CDR3 DNA reads TGTGCCAGCAGTTACTCGAAGGAGGACAATCAGCCCCAGCATTTT.

This clone showed up just once. The V gene is TRBV5-5, the J gene TRBJ1-1; D not certain. The CDR3 consists of 11 residues. The V end was cut by 4 bases, the J end by 2 bases, with 3 bases between. Germline V gene data show CDR1 as SGHKS and CDR2 as YYEKEE (reference sequence). In DNA, the CDR3 is TGTGCCAGCAGCCAAAACACTGAAGCTTTCTTT. It specifies CASSQNTEAFF.

This rearrangement joins TRBV5-4 to TRBJ2-4; TRBD2 is a possible D gene (5 bases). Trimming took off 0 bases at V and 9 bases at J, with 13 bases between the two ends. The CDR3 is 14 amino acids. Germline CDR1 SGHNT, CDR2 YYREEE (reference sequence). CDR3 sequence reads: CASSLAGTSVIQYF. The CDR3 DNA follows: TGTGCCAGCAGCTTGGCAGGAACTAGTGTCATTCAGTACTTC.

This clone has only one observation. V usage is TRBV7-7 and J usage is TRBJ2-1; 7 positions match TRBD2. The germline CDR1 and CDR2 sequences are SSHAT and FNYEAQ (reference sequence). V was pared by 5 bases and J by 6 bases, with 7 bases of the junction left unmatched. The CDR3 covers 14 residues. This chain's CDR3 is CASSPTTSSNEQFF. The CDR3 region has the DNA TGTGCCAGCAGCCCGACGACTAGCTCCAATGAGCAGTTCTTC.

The DNA for the CDR3 is TGTGCCAGCAGCTGGGGGGGAGGGAGCAATCAGCCCCAGCATTTT. Protein sequence: CASSWGGGSNQPQHF. V is TRBV5-4 and J is TRBJ1-5, with D possibly being TRBD1 (5 bases). In germline, CDR1 is SGHNT, CDR2 YYREEE (reference sequence). V lost 3 bases and J 1 base, leaving 11 bases between the germline ends. The CDR3 is made up of 15 amino acids.

The J gene is TRBJ2-2, the V gene TRBV7-2, with 10 positions matching TRBD2. Germline CDR1 SGHTA, CDR2 FQGNSA. CDR3 length equals 16 residues. J was trimmed by 8 bases and V by 5 bases; bases with no gene match: 11. The DNA of the CDR3 is TGTGCCAGCAGCCTGCGACCGGGACTAGCGATGGGGGAGCTGTTTTTT. Its translation: CASSLRPGLAMGELFF.

The gene calls are TRBV7-2 and TRBJ2-1; 12 positions agree with TRBD1. The CDR3 length is 15 residues. Looked up from germline, CDR1 is SGHTA and CDR2 is FQGNSA. V lost 5 bases and J lost 10; bases outside the gene matches: 9. The CDR3 DNA is TGTGCCAGCAGCCGCGGGACAGGGGGCGCGGGGGAGCAGTTCTTC. Amino acid sequence: CASSRGTGGAGEQFF.

The genes are TRBV5-1 and TRBJ1-5; weak D call: TRBD1 (6 bases). Germline V gene lookup returns CDR1 SGHRS and CDR2 YFSETQ. CDR3 length: 13 residues. Trimming cost V 4 bases and J 9 bases, with 14 bases left between them. The CDR3 sequence is CASSEQGRGPQHF. CDR3 nucleotide sequence: TGCGCCAGCAGCGAACAGGGCCGAGGGCCCCAGCATTTT.

The chain combines TRBV27 with TRBJ2-3, with D possibly TRBD1 on 5 matching bases. The CDR3 extends over 15 amino acids. V was clipped by 0 bases and J by 5 bases, with 12 bases between them. Germline lookup yields CDR1 MNHEY and CDR2 SMNVEV (reference sequence). CDR3 sequence reads: CASSLSAGSGDTQYF. The CDR3 DNA reads as TGTGCCAGCAGTTTATCGGCAGGGTCGGGAGATACGCAGTATTTT.

The V gene is TRBV11-1, the J gene TRBJ2-5, with 8 bases that match TRBD2. Germline V CDR1 and CDR2: SGHAT, FQDESV (reference sequence). The trim removed 3 bases at V and 4 bases at J, leaving 4 bases unmatched. The CDR3 has 14 amino acids. The DNA for the CDR3 is TGTGCCAGCAGCTTTGGCGGGAGGTCAGAGACCCAGTACTTC. Its protein is CASSFGGRSETQYF. The full variable domain, completed using reference TRBV11-1 and TRBJ2-5, is EAEVAQSPRYKITEKSQAVAFWCDPISGHATLYWYRQILGQGPELLVQFQDESVVDDSQLPKDRFSAERLKGVDSTLKIQPAELGDSAMYLCASSFGGRSETQYFGPGTRLLVL.

The J gene is TRBJ1-1, the V gene TRBV18; D gene unclear. The CDR3 spans 14 residues. Germline V gene lookup returns CDR1 KGHSH and CDR2 LQKENI. With 3 bases removed from V and 2 bases from J, the gap between germline ends came to 10 bases. Here the CDR3 DNA reads TGTGCCAGCTCACCTGCCAGAGGTAACACTGAAGCTTTCTTT. Translated, it gives CASSPARGNTEAFF.

The CDR3 loop reads CASSLGPGGRGNEQFF. CDR3 sequence (DNA): TGCGCCAGCAGCTTGGGGCCGGGCGGGAGGGGCAATGAGCAGTTCTTC. This chain connects TRBV5-1 to TRBJ2-1; 9 bases agree with TRBD2. The CDR3 has 16 amino acids. CDR1 is SGHRS, CDR2 YFSETQ, per germline. V shed 0 bases, J shed 6 bases, and the junction held 7 bases outside the gene matches.

This clone was counted between two and nine times. The V gene is TRBV28, the J gene TRBJ2-7; maybe TRBD2 (6 bases). V was cut by 3 bases and J by 4 bases, with 16 bases left in between. This CDR3 is built from 15 residues. The germline gives CDR1 MDHEN, CDR2 SYDVKM. CDR3 DNA sequence: TGTGCCAGCAGTTTCGCGTGGCAGGGAGGTTACGAGCAGTACTTC. Amino acid sequence: CASSFAWQGGYEQYF.

The genes are TRBV4-1 and TRBJ2-3; 12 nucleotides line up with TRBD2. V was pared by 8 bases and J by 5 bases, with 11 bases of the junction left unmatched. The CDR3 is 16 residues long. The germline gives CDR1 MGHRA, CDR2 YSYEKL. The DNA of the CDR3 is TGCGCCAGCCGGGGACTAGCGGGCGGTTACGGAGATACGCAGTATTTT. Amino acids: CASRGLAGGYGDTQYF.

The rearrangement links TRBV6-1 to TRBJ1-1, with 7 bases matching TRBD1. Germline V gene data show CDR1 as MNHNS and CDR2 as SASEGT. Unmatched junction bases numbered 6, after V lost 6 bases and J lost 5 bases. The CDR3 spans 13 residues. CDR3 DNA sequence: TGTGCCAGCAGCTATAACAGGGGAACTGAAGCTTTCTTT. Protein sequence: CASSYNRGTEAFF.

This clone was observed a handful of times. This chain joins TRBV7-8 and TRBJ2-3; 12 bases match TRBD2. The V and J ends lost 8 bases and 6 bases, in that order; junction bases with no gene match: 15. Germline CDR1 reads SGHVS; CDR2 reads FQNEAQ. This CDR3 is built from 17 residues. The CDR3 sequence is CASLRGASGRAGDTQYF. The DNA for the CDR3 is TGTGCCAGCCTCCGGGGGGCTAGCGGGAGGGCCGGGGATACGCAGTATTTT.

This clone turned up a few times. Other nucleotide sequences from this sample produce the same CDR3. This chain links TRBV4-1 with TRBJ2-7, with D perhaps TRBD1 (6 bases). This CDR3 has 14 amino acids. Germline loops: CDR1 MGHRA, CDR2 YSYEKL. V was cut by 5 bases and J by 4 bases, with 15 bases left in between. The CDR3 protein is CASSTNRAAYEQYF. The DNA for the CDR3 is TGCGCCAGCAGCACAAACAGGGCCGCATACGAGCAGTACTTC.

This clone was recorded only once. This chain connects TRBV5-1 to TRBJ2-4, with 9 bases aligning to TRBD1. The CDR3 runs 16 residues. CDR1 is SGHRS, CDR2 YFSETQ, per germline. Trimming took 2 bases from V and 3 from J; bases not matched to a gene: 6. The CDR3 protein is CASSLGTGFDKNIQYF. CDR3 in DNA: TGCGCCAGCAGCTTAGGGACAGGGTTTGACAAAAACATTCAGTACTTC.